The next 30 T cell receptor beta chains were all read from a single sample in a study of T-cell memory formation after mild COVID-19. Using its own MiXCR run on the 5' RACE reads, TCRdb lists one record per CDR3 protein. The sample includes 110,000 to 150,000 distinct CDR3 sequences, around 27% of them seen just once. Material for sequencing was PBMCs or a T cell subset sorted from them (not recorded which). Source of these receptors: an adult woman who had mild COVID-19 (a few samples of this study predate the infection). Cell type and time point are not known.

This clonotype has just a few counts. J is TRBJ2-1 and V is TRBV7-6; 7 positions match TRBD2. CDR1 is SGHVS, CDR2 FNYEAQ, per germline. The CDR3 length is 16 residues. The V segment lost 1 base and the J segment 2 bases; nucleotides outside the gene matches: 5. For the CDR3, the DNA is TGTGCCAGCAGCTTAGTCGGGGGACTACCCTACAATGAGCAGTTCTTC. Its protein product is CASSLVGGLPYNEQFF.

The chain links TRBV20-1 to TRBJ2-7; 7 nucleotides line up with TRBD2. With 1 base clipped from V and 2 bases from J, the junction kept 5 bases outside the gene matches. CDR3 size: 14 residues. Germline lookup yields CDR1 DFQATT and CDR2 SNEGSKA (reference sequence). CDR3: CSARVTSVTYEQYF. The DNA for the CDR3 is TGCAGTGCTAGAGTAACTAGCGTGACCTACGAGCAGTACTTC.

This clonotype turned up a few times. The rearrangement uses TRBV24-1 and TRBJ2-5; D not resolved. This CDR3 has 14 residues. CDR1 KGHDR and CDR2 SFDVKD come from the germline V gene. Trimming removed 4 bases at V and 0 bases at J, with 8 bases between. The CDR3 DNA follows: TGTGCCACCAGTGACGACGGCTACCAAGAGACCCAGTACTTC. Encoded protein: CATSDDGYQETQYF.

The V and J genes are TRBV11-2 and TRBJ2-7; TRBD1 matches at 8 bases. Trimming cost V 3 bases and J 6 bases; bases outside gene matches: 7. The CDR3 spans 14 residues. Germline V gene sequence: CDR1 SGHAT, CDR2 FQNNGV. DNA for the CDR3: TGTGCCAGCAGCTTCGCGGGACAGGCCGTCGAGCAGTACTTC. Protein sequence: CASSFAGQAVEQYF. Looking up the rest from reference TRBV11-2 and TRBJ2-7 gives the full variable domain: EAGVAQSPRYKIIEKRQSVAFWCNPISGHATLYWYQQILGQGPKLLIQFQNNGVVDDSQLPKDRFSAERLKGVDSTLKIQPAKLEDSAVYLCASSFAGQAVEQYFGPGTRLTVT.

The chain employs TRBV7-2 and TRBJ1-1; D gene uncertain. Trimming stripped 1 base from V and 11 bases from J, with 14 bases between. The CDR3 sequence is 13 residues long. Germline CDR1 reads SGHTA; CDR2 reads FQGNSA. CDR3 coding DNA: TGTGCCAGCAGCTTAGACCTGATTTATTGGGCTTTCTTT. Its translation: CASSLDLIYWAFF.

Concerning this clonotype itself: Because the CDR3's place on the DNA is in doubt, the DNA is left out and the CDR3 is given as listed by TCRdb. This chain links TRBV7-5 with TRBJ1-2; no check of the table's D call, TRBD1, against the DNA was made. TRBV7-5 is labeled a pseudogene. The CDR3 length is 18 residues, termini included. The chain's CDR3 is CISVSEALSSSPGYGYTF.

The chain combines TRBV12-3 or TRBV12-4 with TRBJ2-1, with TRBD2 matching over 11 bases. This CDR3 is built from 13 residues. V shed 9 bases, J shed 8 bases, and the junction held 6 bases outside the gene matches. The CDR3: CASRLAGGYEQFF. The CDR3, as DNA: TGTGCCAGTCGGCTAGCGGGAGGCTATGAGCAGTTCTTC.

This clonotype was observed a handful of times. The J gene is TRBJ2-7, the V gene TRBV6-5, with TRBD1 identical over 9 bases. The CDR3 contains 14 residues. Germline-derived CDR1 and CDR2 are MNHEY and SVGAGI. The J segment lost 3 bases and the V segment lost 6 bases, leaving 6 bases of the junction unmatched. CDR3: CASSPGQGFYEQYF. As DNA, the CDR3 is TGTGCCAGCAGCCCAGGACAGGGGTTCTACGAGCAGTACTTC.

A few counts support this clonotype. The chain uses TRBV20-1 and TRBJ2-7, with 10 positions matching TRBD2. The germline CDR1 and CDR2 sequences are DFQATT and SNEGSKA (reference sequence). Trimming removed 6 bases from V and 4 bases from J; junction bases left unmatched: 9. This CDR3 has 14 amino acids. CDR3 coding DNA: TGCAGTGCCAGGGAGCGGGAGGGCCGGTACGAGCAGTACTTC. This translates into CSAREREGRYEQYF.

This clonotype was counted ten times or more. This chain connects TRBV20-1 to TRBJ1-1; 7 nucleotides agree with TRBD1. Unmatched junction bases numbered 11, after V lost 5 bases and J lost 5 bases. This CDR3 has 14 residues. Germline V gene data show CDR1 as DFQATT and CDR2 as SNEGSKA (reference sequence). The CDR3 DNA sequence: TGCAGTGCTGGGCGCCCTGACAGGGAAACTGAAGCTTTCTTT. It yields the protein CSAGRPDRETEAFF.

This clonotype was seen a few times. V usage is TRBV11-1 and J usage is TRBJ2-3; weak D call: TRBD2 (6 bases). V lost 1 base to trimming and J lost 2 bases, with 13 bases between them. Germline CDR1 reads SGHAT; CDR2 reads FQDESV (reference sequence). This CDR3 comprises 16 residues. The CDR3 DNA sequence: TGTGCCAGCAGCTTAGAGTGGGGGACTTACACAGATACGCAGTATTTT. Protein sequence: CASSLEWGTYTDTQYF.

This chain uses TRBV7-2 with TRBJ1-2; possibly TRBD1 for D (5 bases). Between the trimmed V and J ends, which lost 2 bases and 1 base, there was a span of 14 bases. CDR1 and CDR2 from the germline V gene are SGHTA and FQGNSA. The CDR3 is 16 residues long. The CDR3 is CASSLSSGGYNYGYTF. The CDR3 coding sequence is TGTGCCAGCAGCTTATCTTCGGGGGGTTATAACTATGGCTACACCTTC.

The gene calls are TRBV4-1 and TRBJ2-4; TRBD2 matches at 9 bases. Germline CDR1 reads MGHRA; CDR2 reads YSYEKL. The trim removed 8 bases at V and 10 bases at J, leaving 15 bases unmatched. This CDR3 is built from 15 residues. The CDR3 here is CASALAGGPGGIQYF. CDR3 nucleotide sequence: TGCGCCAGCGCCTTGGCGGGGGGGCCCGGTGGGATTCAGTACTTC.

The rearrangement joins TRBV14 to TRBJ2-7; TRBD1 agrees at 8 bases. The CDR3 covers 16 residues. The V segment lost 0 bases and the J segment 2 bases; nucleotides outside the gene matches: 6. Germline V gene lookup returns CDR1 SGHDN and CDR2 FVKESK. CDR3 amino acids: CASSQDAGGYAYEQYF. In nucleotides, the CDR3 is TGTGCCAGCAGCCAAGATGCAGGGGGCTACGCCTACGAGCAGTACTTC.

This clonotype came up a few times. CDR3 DNA: TGTGCCAGCAGCCCGGGACAGGGGCCAGCCGAGCAGTACTTC. Translated, it gives CASSPGQGPAEQYF. This sequence joins TRBV7-6 and TRBJ2-7, with 10 nucleotides matching TRBD1. Per germline, CDR1 SGHVS and CDR2 FNYEAQ. The CDR3 spans 14 residues. The V segment lost 5 bases and the J segment 6 bases; nucleotides outside the gene matches: 7.

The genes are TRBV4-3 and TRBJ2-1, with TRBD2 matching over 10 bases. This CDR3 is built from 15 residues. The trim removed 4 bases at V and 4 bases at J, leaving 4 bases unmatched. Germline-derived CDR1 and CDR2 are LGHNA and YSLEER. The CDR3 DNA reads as TGCGCCAGCAGCCTAGGACTAGCGGATTACAATGAGCAGTTCTTC. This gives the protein CASSLGLADYNEQFF.

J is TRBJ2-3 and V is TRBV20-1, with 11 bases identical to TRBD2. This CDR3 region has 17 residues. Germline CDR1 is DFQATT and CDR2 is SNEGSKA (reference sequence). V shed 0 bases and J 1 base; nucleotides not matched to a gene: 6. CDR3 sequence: CSARDSKLAGGTDTQYF. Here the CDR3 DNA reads TGCAGTGCTAGAGATTCGAAACTAGCGGGAGGCACAGATACGCAGTATTTT.

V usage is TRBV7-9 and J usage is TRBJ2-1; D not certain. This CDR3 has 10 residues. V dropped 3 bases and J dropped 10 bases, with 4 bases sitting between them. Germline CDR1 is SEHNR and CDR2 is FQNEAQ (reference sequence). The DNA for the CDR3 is TGTGCCAGCAGCTTCATAGAGCAGTTCTTC. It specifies CASSFIEQFF.

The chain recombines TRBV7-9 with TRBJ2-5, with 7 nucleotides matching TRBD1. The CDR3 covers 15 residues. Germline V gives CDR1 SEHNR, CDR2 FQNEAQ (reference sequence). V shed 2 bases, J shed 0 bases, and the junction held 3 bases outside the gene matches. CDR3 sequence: CASSLLTGDQETQYF. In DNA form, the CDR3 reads TGTGCCAGCAGCTTACTCACAGGGGACCAAGAGACCCAGTACTTC.

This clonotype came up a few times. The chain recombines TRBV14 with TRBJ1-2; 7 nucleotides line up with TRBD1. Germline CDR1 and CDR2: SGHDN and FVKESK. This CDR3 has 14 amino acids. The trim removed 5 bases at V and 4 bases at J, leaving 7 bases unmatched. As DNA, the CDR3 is TGTGCCAGCAGCTCAACAGGGGTCTTCTATGGCTACACCTTC. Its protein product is CASSSTGVFYGYTF.

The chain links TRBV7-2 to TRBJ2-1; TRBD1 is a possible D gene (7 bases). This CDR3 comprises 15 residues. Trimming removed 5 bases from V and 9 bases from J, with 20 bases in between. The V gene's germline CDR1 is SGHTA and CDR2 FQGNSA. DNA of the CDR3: TGTGCCAGCAGCCCACTCTCAGGGGGGCCGGGTGAGCAGTTCTTC. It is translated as CASSPLSGGPGEQFF. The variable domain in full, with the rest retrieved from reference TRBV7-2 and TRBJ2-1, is GAGVSQSPSNKVTEKGKDVELRCDPISGHTALYWYRQSLGQGLEFLIYFQGNSAPDKSGLPSDRFSAERTGGSVSTLTIQRTQQEDSAVYLCASSPLSGGPGEQFFGPGTRLTVL.

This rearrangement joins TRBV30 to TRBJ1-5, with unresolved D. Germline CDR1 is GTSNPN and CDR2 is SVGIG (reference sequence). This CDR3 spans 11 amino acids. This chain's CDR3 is CVRGESQPQHF. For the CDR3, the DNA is TGTGTCCGTGGGGAAAGCCAGCCCCAGCATTTT.

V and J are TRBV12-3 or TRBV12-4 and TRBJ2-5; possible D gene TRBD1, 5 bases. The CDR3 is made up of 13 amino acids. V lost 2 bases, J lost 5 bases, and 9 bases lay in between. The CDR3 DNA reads TGTGCCAGCAGTTTACGGCCAGGGGAGACCCAGTACTTC. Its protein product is CASSLRPGETQYF.

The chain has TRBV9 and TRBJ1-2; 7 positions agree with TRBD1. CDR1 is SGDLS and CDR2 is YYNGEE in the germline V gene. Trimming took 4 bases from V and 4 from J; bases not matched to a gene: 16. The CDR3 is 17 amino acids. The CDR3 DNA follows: TGTGCCAGCAGCCCAACAGGGGAACCTAATCCGGGCTATGGCTACACCTTC. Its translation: CASSPTGEPNPGYGYTF.

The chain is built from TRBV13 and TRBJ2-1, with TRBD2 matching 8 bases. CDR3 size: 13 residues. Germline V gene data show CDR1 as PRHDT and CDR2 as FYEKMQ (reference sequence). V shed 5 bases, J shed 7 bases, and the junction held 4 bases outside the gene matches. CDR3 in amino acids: CASSAGLANEQFF. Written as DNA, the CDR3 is TGTGCCAGCAGCGCAGGACTAGCTAATGAGCAGTTCTTC.

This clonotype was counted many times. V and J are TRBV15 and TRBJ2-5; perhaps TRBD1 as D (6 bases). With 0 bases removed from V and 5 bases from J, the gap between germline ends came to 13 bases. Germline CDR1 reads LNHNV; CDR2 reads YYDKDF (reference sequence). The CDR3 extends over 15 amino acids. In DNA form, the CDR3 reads TGTGCCACCAGCAGAGACAGGGGAGAAGAGGAGACCCAGTACTTC. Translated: CATSRDRGEEETQYF.

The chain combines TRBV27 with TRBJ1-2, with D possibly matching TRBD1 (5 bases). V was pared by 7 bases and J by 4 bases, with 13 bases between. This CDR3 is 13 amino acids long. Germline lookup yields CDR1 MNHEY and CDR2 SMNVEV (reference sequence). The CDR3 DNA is TGTGCCAGCAAGGCAGGGAAAGGCTATGGCTACACCTTC. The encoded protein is CASKAGKGYGYTF.

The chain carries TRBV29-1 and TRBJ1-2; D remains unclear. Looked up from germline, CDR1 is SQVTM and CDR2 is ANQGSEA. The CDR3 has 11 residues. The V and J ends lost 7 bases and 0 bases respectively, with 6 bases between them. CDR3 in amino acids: CSGTANYGYTF. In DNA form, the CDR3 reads TGCAGCGGTACAGCTAACTATGGCTACACCTTC.

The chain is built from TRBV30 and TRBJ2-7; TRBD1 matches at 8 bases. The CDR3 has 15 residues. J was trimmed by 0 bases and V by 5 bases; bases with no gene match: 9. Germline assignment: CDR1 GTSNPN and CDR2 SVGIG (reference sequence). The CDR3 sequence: CAWGQGTGFSYEQYF. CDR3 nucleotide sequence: TGTGCCTGGGGACAGGGAACAGGGTTCTCCTACGAGCAGTACTTC.

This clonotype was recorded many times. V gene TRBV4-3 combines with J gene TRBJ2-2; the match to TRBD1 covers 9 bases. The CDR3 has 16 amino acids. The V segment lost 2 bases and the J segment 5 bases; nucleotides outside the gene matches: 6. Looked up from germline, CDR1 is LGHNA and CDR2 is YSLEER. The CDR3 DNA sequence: TGCGCCAGCAGCCAATTCCCGGGACAGGGTACCGGGGAGCTGTTTTTT. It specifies CASSQFPGQGTGELFF.